These 2 T cell receptor beta chains share one sample of origin, sequenced in a study of early T cells in non-severe SARS-CoV-2 infection. Each CDR3 protein is one row after TCRdb ran MiXCR on the 5' RACE reads. Of over 25,000 distinct CDR3 sequences detected, under 7.5% appear once; the ten largest clones hold about 3.8%. The sample consisted of whole blood. These TCRs come from an adult who was a healthcare worker with PCR-confirmed SARS-CoV-2 infection or an uninfected control (not recorded which).

The chain couples TRBV10-3 to TRBJ2-1; 12 nucleotides line up with TRBD2. The length of the CDR3 is 18 residues. V shed 2 bases and J 1 base; nucleotides not matched to a gene: 6. Germline CDR1 reads ENHRY; CDR2 reads SYGVKD. The DNA for the CDR3 is TGTGCCATCAGTGAGGTGACTAGCGGGAGAGCATCCTACAATGAGCAGTTCTTC. Amino acid sequence: CAISEVTSGRASYNEQFF.

Regarding this clonotype: An end of the junction differs from the germline gene, which may be a read error. This rearrangement joins TRBV29-1 to TRBJ2-3, with D perhaps TRBD1 or TRBD2 (5 bases each). The germline V gene has CDR1 SQVTM and CDR2 ANQGSEA. CDR3 length equals 14 residues. CDR3 amino acids: CSYKDKSSTDTQYF. CDR3 bases: TGCAGCTACAAGGACAAGTCTAGCACAGATACGCAGTACTTT.